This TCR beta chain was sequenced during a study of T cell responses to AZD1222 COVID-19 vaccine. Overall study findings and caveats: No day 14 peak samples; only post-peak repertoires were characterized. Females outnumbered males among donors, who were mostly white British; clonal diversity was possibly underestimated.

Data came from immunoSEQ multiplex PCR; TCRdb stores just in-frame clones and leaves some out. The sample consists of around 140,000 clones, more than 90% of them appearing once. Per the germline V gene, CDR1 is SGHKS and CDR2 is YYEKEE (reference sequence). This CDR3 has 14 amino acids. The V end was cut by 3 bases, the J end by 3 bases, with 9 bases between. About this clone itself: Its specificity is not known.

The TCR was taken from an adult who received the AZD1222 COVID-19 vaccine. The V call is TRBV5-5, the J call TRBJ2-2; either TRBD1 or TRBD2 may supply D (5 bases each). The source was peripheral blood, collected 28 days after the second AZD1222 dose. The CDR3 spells CASSWDVDTGELFF. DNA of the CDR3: TGTGCCAGCAGCTGGGACGTAGACACCGGGGAGCTGTTTTTT.